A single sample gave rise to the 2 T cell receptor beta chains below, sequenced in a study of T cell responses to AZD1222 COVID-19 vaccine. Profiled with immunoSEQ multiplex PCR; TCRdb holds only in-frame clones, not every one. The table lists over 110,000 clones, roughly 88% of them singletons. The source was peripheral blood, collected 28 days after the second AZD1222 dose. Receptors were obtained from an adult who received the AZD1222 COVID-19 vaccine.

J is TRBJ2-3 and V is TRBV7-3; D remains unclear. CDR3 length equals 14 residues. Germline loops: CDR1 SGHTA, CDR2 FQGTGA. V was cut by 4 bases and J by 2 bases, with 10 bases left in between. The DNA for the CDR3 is TGTGCCAGCAGCTCGCTTTTGCCCACAGATACGCAGTATTTT. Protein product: CASSSLLPTDTQYF.

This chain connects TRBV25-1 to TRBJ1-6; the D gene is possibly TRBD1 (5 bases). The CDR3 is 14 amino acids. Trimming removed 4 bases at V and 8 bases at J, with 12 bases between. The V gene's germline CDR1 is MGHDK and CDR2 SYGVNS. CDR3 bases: TGTGCCAGCAGTGGAGGTGCAGGGCATTCACCCCTCCACTTT. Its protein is CASSGGAGHSPLHF.